The source of this T cell receptor (beta chain) is a study of identical twins. Study results and limitations: Reduced insertions were recorded for abundant cord blood beta clonotypes, with no such pattern in memory repertoires. The same donors were not followed; conclusions instead depended on cross-sectional statistical analysis.

A remark on this clonotype: Its antigen is currently unknown.

Each CDR3 protein gets one entry after TCRdb re-called the 5' RACE reads with MiXCR. Among approximately 700,000 distinct CDR3 sequences listed, about 20% were seen once. V lost 4 bases to trimming and J lost 8 bases, with 9 bases between them. This CDR3 spans 11 amino acids. Germline-derived CDR1 and CDR2 are SGHDT and YYEEEE. This sample was also put to use in a study of T cells expressing NK-cell markers. Per that paper: CD8+ T cells in over five donors included dominant NKG2C+ clonotypes at about 1.0-8%.

Sequenced material: PBMCs. V usage is TRBV5-6 and J usage is TRBJ1-2; the D is unclear. This clonotype originated in a woman aged 18-30 years in good health. CDR3 sequence reads: CASSAAMGYTF. The CDR3 DNA is TGTGCCAGCAGCGCCGCCATGGGCTACACCTTC. Variable domain in full (rest from reference TRBV5-6 and TRBJ1-2): DAGVTQSPTHLIKTRGQQVTLRCSPKSGHDTVSWYQQALGQGPQFIFQYYEEEERQRGNFPDRFSGHQFPNYSSELNVNALLLGDSALYLCASSAAMGYTFGSGTRLTVV.